The 8 T cell receptor beta chains given below trace back to one sample, sequenced in a study of blood T cell repertoires in COVID-19. Assay: immunoSEQ multiplex PCR; the TCRdb copy retains only in-frame clones and omits some. The table includes about 40,000 clones, around 90% detected once. The material sequenced was peripheral blood. These receptors were collected from an older woman with acute or convalescent COVID-19.

This chain links TRBV28 with TRBJ2-7; the D gene is possibly TRBD1 (6 bases). The CDR3 is 14 residues long. From germline, CDR1 is MDHEN and CDR2 SYDVKM. V was clipped by 4 bases and J by 3 bases, with 13 bases between them. DNA of the CDR3: TGTGCCAGCAGTTCATCCGGGACAAGCTACGAGCAGTACGTC. It codes for CASSSSGTSYEQYV.

The chain has TRBV6-2 or TRBV6-3 and TRBJ2-5, with 7 positions matching TRBD1. The junction had 12 bases not matched to a gene; V was cut back by 6 bases and J by 5 bases. Germline loops: CDR1 MNHEY, CDR2 SVGEGT. This CDR3 is 15 amino acids long. The CDR3 region is CASSSLQGLGETQYF. The CDR3 DNA is TGTGCCAGCAGCTCCTTACAGGGGCTCGGGGAGACCCAGTACTTC.

This rearrangement joins TRBV5-5 to TRBJ2-2, with D possibly being TRBD2 (5 bases). Germline V CDR1 and CDR2: SGHKS, YYEKEE (reference sequence). The CDR3 contains 14 residues. The V end lost 2 bases, the J end lost 5 bases, and 10 bases lay between the germline ends. CDR3 in DNA: TGTGCCAGCAGCTTCCGACGGGAAACCGGGGAGCTGTTTTTT. Its protein is CASSFRRETGELFF.

The chain uses TRBV28 and TRBJ2-1, with D maybe TRBD1 (5 bases). V was cut by 1 base and J by 2 bases, with 6 bases left in between. This CDR3 has 14 amino acids. Per the germline V gene, CDR1 is MDHEN and CDR2 is SYDVKM. CDR3 DNA sequence: TGTGCCAGCAGTTTATCACAGGCCTACAATGAGCAGTTCTTC. Translation gives CASSLSQAYNEQFF.

The rearrangement links TRBV10-1 to TRBJ2-1; 8 bases map to TRBD1. The CDR3 covers 13 residues. J was trimmed by 9 bases and V by 3 bases; bases with no gene match: 4. CDR1 WNHNN and CDR2 SYGVQD come from the germline V gene (reference sequence). The CDR3 spells CASSDAGGSEQFF. CDR3 nucleotides: TGCGCCAGCAGTGATGCAGGGGGCAGTGAGCAGTTCTTC.

This chain uses TRBV5-6 with TRBJ2-5, with 7 bases identical to TRBD1. CDR3 length: 15 residues. The ends lost 1 base at V and 2 bases at J; junction bases unmatched: 5. Germline-derived CDR1 and CDR2 are SGHDT and YYEEEE. The CDR3 reads CASSLHRGTQETQYF. In nucleotides, the CDR3 is TGTGCCAGCAGCTTGCACAGGGGCACTCAAGAGACCCAGTACTTC.

This clone is large in the sample. V usage is TRBV25-1 and J usage is TRBJ2-1, with D possibly being TRBD2 (5 bases). The ends were cut back, 3 bases at V and 7 bases at J, with 7 bases in the middle. Germline CDR1 and CDR2: MGHDK and SYGVNS. The CDR3 is 12 residues long. CDR3 sequence reads: CASSDSGNEQFF. The CDR3, as DNA: TGTGCCAGCAGTGACTCGGGAAATGAGCAGTTCTTC.

The V and J genes are TRBV11-2 and TRBJ2-1; D may be TRBD2 (6 bases). CDR3 length equals 15 residues. Trimming removed 6 bases at V and 2 bases at J, with 14 bases between. Germline values: CDR1 SGHAT, CDR2 FQNNGV. The CDR3 region is CASRTGLQTYNEQFF. The CDR3 coding sequence is TGTGCCAGCAGAACCGGACTACAAACCTACAATGAGCAGTTCTTC.